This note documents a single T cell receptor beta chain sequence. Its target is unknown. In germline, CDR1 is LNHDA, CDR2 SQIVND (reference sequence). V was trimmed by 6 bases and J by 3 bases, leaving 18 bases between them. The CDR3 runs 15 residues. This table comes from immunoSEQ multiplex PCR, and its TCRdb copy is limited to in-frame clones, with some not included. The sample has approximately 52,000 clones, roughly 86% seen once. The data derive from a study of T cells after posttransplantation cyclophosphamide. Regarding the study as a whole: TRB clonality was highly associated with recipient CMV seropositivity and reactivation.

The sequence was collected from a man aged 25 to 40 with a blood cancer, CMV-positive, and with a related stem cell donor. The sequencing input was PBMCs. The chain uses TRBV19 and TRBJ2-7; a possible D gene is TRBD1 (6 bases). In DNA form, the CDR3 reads TGTGCCAGTAGGTTGGCCGGGACATCGGGCTACGAGCAGTACTTC. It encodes CASRLAGTSGYEQYF. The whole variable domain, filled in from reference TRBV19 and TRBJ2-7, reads DGGITQSPKYLFRKEGQNVTLSCEQNLNHDAMYWYRQDPGQGLRLIYYSQIVNDFQKGDIAEGYSVSREKKESFPLTVTSAQKNPTAFYLCASRLAGTSGYEQYFGPGTRLTVT.